This T cell receptor (beta chain) comes out of a study of T cell changes during pregnancy in multiple sclerosis. Note on this clone: Distinct nucleotide sequences in the sample also encode this CDR3.

Per the germline V gene, CDR1 is LGHNA and CDR2 is YSLEER. The CDR3 is 16 amino acids. Trimming pared 1 base from V and 1 base from J, leaving 8 bases between. Sequencing was performed with immunoSEQ multiplex PCR; in TCRdb, only in-frame clones are kept and a portion is missing. This table has about 70,000 clones, roughly nine tenths appearing once. The receptor comes from a female donor with multiple sclerosis, enrolled in a pregnancy study. The gene calls are TRBV4-3 and TRBJ2-6; weak D call: TRBD1 (5 bases). The starting material was peripheral blood, obtained in the third trimester of pregnancy. The CDR3 here is CASSQAAGSGANVLTF. The CDR3 region has the DNA TGCGCCAGCAGCCAAGCTGCAGGGTCTGGGGCCAACGTCCTGACTTTC.